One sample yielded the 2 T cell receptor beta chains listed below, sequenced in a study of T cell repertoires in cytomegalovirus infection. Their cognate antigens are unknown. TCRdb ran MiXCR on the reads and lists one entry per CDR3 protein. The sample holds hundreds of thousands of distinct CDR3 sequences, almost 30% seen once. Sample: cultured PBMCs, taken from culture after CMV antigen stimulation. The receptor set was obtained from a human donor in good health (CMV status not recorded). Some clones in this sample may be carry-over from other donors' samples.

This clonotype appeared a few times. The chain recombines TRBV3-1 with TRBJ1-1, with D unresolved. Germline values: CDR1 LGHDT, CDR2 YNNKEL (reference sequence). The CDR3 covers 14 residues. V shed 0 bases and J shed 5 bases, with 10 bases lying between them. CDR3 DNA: TGTGCCAGCAGCCAAGATGGGTTGAGAACTGAAGCTTTCTTT. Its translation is CASSQDGLRTEAFF.

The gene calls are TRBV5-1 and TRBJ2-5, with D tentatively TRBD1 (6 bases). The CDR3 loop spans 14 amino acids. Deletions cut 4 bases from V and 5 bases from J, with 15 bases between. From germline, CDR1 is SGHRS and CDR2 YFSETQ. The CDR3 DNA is TGCGCCAGCAGCAAAAACAGGGTCCTGGAGACCCAGTACTTC. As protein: CASSKNRVLETQYF.